These 15 T cell receptor beta chains were all obtained from the same sample, sequenced in a study of cytomegalovirus exposure and HLA in healthy donors. The method was immunoSEQ multiplex PCR; TCRdb's version includes in-frame clones alone and lacks a portion of them. The sample lists about 60,000 clones, just over 90% seen once, with 5.8% in the top ten. Material: PBMCs. These receptor sequences come from a woman aged 18-35 years in good health and CMV-seronegative.

The V gene is TRBV5-4, the J gene TRBJ2-1, with a possible D match to TRBD1 (5 bases). The CDR3 contains 13 residues. Looked up from germline, CDR1 is SGHNT and CDR2 is YYREEE (reference sequence). Trimming left V 4 bases short and J 5 bases short, with 10 bases between. CDR3 DNA sequence: TGTGCCAGCAGCCCGGACACCAACAATGAGCAGTTCTTC. This sequence encodes CASSPDTNNEQFF.

The chain links TRBV5-6 to TRBJ1-2; possible D gene TRBD1, 6 bases. The germline V and J ends were trimmed by 5 bases and 4 bases, with 15 bases remaining between them. Germline V gene data show CDR1 as SGHDT and CDR2 as YYEEEE. The CDR3 has 14 amino acids. DNA for the CDR3: TGTGCCAGCAGGAATAAGGGACACCCCTATGGCTACACCTTC. This sequence encodes CASRNKGHPYGYTF.

V is TRBV4-3 and J is TRBJ2-1, with 7 bases identical to TRBD2. This CDR3 contains 15 residues. The V gene end was trimmed by 5 bases and the J gene end by 4 bases; junction bases not matched to a gene: 8. In germline, CDR1 is LGHNA, CDR2 YSLEER. CDR3 region: CASSKGSGDYNEQFF. CDR3 sequence (DNA): TGCGCCAGCAGCAAAGGAAGCGGGGATTACAATGAGCAGTTCTTC.

This CDR3 reads CASSSGVGSYEQYF. The CDR3, as DNA: TGTGCCAGCAGCTCAGGGGTAGGATCCTACGAGCAGTACTTC. The chain has TRBV11-1 and TRBJ2-7; TRBD1 might be the D (6 bases). Per germline, CDR1 SGHAT and CDR2 FQDESV (reference sequence). Trimming shortened V by 4 bases and J by 1 base, and 11 bases separated the two germline ends. This CDR3 contains 14 residues.

This sequence joins TRBV11-2 and TRBJ1-6, with D unclear. Trimming took 5 bases from V and 8 from J, leaving 16 bases between them. This CDR3 spans 15 amino acids. Germline CDR1 reads SGHAT; CDR2 reads FQNNGV. This CDR3 reads CASSPGAGWDSPLHF. CDR3 coding DNA: TGTGCCAGCAGCCCCGGTGCGGGTTGGGATTCACCCCTCCACTTT.

The J gene is TRBJ2-1, the V gene TRBV9; TRBD2 matches at 9 bases. The CDR3 covers 15 residues. The junction had 6 bases not matched to a gene; V was cut back by 0 bases and J by 8 bases. The germline V gene encodes CDR1 SGDLS and CDR2 YYNGEE. CDR3 sequence (DNA): TGTGCCAGCAGCGTAGCAGGTAGCGGGAGCTATGAGCAGTTCTTC. The encoded protein is CASSVAGSGSYEQFF.

CDR3 sequence reads: CASSRWGLAGGPYQETQYF. DNA for the CDR3: TGTGCCAGTAGCCGATGGGGACTAGCGGGGGGGCCGTACCAAGAGACCCAGTACTTC. This rearrangement joins TRBV19 to TRBJ2-5; 16 bases are shared with TRBD2. V was pared by 6 bases and J by 0 bases, with 10 bases of the junction left unmatched. The length of the CDR3 is 19 residues. CDR1 and CDR2 (germline): LNHDA, SQIVND (reference sequence).

The rearrangement joins TRBV30 to TRBJ2-3; TRBD2 aligns across 7 bases. The CDR3 is 15 residues long. V shed 2 bases, J shed 5 bases, and the junction held 10 bases outside the gene matches. CDR1 is GTSNPN and CDR2 is SVGIG in the germline V gene (reference sequence). Here the CDR3 reads CAWSRTRSGRDTQYF. The CDR3 DNA reads as TGTGCCTGGAGTAGGACTAGGAGTGGGAGAGATACGCAGTATTTT.

The chain links TRBV5-1 to TRBJ1-2, with D uncertain. V shed 1 base and J shed 8 bases, with 15 bases lying between them. Germline V CDR1 and CDR2: SGHRS, YFSETQ. The CDR3 loop spans 14 amino acids. The CDR3 nucleotides are TGCGCCAGCAGCTTGACTCCCCGGGGAGACGGCTACACCTTC. It encodes CASSLTPRGDGYTF. The whole variable domain, remainder taken from reference TRBV5-1 and TRBJ1-2, is KAGVTQTPRYLIKTRGQQVTLSCSPISGHRSVSWYQQTPGQGLQFLFEYFSETQRNKGNFPGRFSGRQFSNSRSEMNVSTLELGDSALYLCASSLTPRGDGYTFGSGTRLTVV.

Here the CDR3 DNA reads TGTGCCAGCAGCTTAACGGGACTACACACAGATACGCAGTATTTT. Its protein product is CASSLTGLHTDTQYF. V is TRBV7-7 and J is TRBJ2-3; 7 bases map to TRBD2. This CDR3 is built from 15 residues. CDR1 and CDR2 (germline): SSHAT, FNYEAQ (reference sequence). The junction had 4 bases not matched to a gene; V was cut back by 2 bases and J by 2 bases.

This chain connects TRBV11-2 to TRBJ2-1; 8 bases are a match to TRBD1. Germline CDR1 SGHAT, CDR2 FQNNGV. This CDR3 has 16 amino acids. Trimming removed 2 bases from V and 4 bases from J; junction bases left unmatched: 7. The CDR3 region has the DNA TGTGCCAGCAGCTTATGGTGGCAGGGGGCGTACAATGAGCAGTTCTTC. It translates to CASSLWWQGAYNEQFF. The whole variable domain, filled in from reference TRBV11-2 and TRBJ2-1, reads EAGVAQSPRYKIIEKRQSVAFWCNPISGHATLYWYQQILGQGPKLLIQFQNNGVVDDSQLPKDRFSAERLKGVDSTLKIQPAKLEDSAVYLCASSLWWQGAYNEQFFGPGTRLTVL.

The J gene is TRBJ1-1, the V gene TRBV5-8; 9 bases line up with TRBD1. Per germline, CDR1 SGHTS and CDR2 YDEGEE. The CDR3 totals 16 residues. V was clipped by 0 bases and J by 3 bases; unmatched bases: 6. The CDR3 DNA sequence: TGTGCCAGCAGCTTGGGCTCGGGACAGGGCTACACTGAAGCTTTCTTT. Translation gives CASSLGSGQGYTEAFF.

This clone was found once. This chain uses TRBV18 with TRBJ1-2; 7 bases match TRBD1. CDR3 length equals 14 residues. Unmatched junction bases numbered 11, after V lost 5 bases and J lost 8 bases. CDR1 KGHSH and CDR2 LQKENI come from the germline V gene. The CDR3 nucleotides are TGTGCCAGCTCAGGGGACAGTCGCTTCGCAGGCTACACCTTC. It is translated as CASSGDSRFAGYTF.

The table lists this clone with a count of one. The chain recombines TRBV30 with TRBJ1-3; D is unresolved. CDR1 is GTSNPN and CDR2 is SVGIG in the germline V gene (reference sequence). This CDR3 spans 12 amino acids. V dropped 2 bases and J dropped 11 bases, with 13 bases sitting between them. The DNA for the CDR3 is TGTGCCTGGAGTCATGGTCCTCCGGCCATATATTTT. This codes for CAWSHGPPAIYF.

The chain uses TRBV7-5 and TRBJ2-2; the table names TRBD2, a call not compared with the DNA. TRBV7-5 is a known pseudogene. The CDR3 covers 16 residues. This CDR3 reads CARSLTTSGSTGELFF. CDR3 nucleotides: TGTGCCAGAAGCTTGACGACTAGCGGGAGCACCGGGGAGCTGTTTTTT.